This T cell receptor beta chain was captured in a study of cytomegalovirus exposure and HLA in healthy donors. The study, taken as a whole, reports: Versus the roughly 670-donor mean, an Asian-associated ancestry cluster reportedly showed fewer N-insertions in a later analysis.

With 2 bases removed from V and 6 bases from J, the gap between germline ends came to 10 bases. The CDR3 consists of 14 residues. The germline V gene encodes CDR1 SGHTA and CDR2 FQGTGA. In the PCR, 60 Vbeta and 13 Jbeta primers were used. The data were produced by immunoSEQ multiplex PCR, yet TCRdb's version contains in-frame clones alone and is incomplete. The sample includes over 55,000 clones, over 75% seen only once; the top ten take 1.4% to 1.5%. As to this clone: Its antigen is not known.

The V and J genes are TRBV7-3 and TRBJ2-2; D may be TRBD1 (6 bases). This clonotype was obtained from a man in his late teens or twenties in good health and CMV-seronegative. Sequenced material: PBMCs. This CDR3 is CASSLEGVSGELFF. The DNA for the CDR3 is TGTGCCAGCAGCTTAGAGGGGGTATCCGGGGAGCTGTTTTTT.